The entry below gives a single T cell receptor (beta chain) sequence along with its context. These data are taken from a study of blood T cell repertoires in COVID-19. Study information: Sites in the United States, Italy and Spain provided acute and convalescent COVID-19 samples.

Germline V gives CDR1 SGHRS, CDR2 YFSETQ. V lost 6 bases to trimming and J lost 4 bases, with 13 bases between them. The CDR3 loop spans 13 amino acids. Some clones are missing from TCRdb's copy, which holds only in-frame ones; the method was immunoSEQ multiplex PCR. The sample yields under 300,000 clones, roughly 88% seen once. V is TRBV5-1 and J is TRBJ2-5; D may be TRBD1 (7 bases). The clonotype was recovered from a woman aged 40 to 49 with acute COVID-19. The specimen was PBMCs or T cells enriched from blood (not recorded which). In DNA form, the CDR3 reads TGCGCCAGCAACAGGGGAGGAGCAGAGACCCAGTACTTC. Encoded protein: CASNRGGAETQYF.